This T cell receptor (beta chain) was identified during a study of shared clonotypes between healthy human individuals. Overall study: There were three CD4 naive, three CD4 memory, two CD8 naive and one CD8 memory plates per donor.

The study, taken as a whole, reports: Blood alone was sampled, and tissue repertoires likely differ.

Donors were healthy HIV-negative adults without recently reported acute infections or vaccinations. Generated by immunoSEQ multiplex PCR, the TCRdb table keeps only in-frame clones and is missing some. The sample gives fewer than 3 million clones, just under 95% of which show up once; 0.3% to 0.45% is in the top ten. About this clone: Its antigen remains unidentified.

V lost 4 bases and J lost 5; bases outside the gene matches: 13. The CDR3 extends over 16 amino acids. CDR1 is MGHDK, CDR2 SYGVNS, per germline. Sequences were obtained from naive CD4+ T cells from PBMCs. The subset here: CD45RA+ positively selected. J is TRBJ1-2 and V is TRBV25-1, with TRBD1 identical over 7 bases. The TCR originated in a young man in good health. Some clones in this sample may be carry-over from other donors' samples. The CDR3 here is CASSVGGTESIYGYTF. The CDR3, as DNA: TGTGCCAGCAGTGTTGGCGGGACAGAATCCATTTATGGCTACACCTTC.